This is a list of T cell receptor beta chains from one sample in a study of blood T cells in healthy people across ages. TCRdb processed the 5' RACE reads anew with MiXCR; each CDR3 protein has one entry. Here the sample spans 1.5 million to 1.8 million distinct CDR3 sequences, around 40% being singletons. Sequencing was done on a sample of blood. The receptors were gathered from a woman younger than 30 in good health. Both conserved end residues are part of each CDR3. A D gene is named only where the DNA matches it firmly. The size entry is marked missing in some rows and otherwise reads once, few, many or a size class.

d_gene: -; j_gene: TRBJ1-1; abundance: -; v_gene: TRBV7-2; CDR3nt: TGTGCCAGCAGCCCCCGGGCCCAGGCTGGCACTGAAGCTTTCTTT; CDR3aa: CASSPRAQAGTEAFF
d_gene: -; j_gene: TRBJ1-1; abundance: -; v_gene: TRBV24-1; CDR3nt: TGTGCCACCAGTGATACACGTCGGACAGCTGAAGCTTTCTTT; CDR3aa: CATSDTRRTAEAFF
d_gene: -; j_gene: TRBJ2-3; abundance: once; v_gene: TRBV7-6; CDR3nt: TGTGCCAGCAGCTTAGGGGCGGCTAGCGTGCGCACAGATACGCAGTATTTT; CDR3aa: CASSLGAASVRTDTQYF
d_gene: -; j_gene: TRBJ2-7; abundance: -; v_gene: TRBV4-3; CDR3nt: TGCGCCAGCAGCCAAGATAGGAACAGAGAGAGCTACGAGCAGTACTTC; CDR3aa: CASSQDRNRESYEQYF
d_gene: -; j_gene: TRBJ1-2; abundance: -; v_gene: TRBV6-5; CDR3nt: TGTGCCAGCAGTTACTCGGGGTCCTACTATGGCTACACCTTC; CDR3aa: CASSYSGSYYGYTF
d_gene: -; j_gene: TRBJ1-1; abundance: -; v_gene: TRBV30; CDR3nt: TGTGCCTGGATCTGGGCAGGAGAAATGAACACTGAAGCTTTCTTT; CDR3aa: CAWIWAGEMNTEAFF
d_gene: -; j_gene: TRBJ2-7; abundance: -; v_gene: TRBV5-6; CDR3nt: TGTGCCAGCAGCTTGGTAGGTCATGGACAGACCTACGAGCAGTACTTC; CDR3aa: CASSLVGHGQTYEQYF
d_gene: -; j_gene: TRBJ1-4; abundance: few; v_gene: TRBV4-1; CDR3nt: TGCGCCAGCAGCCAAGATTCAGGGCGCGGGGAAAAACTGTTTTTT; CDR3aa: CASSQDSGRGEKLFF
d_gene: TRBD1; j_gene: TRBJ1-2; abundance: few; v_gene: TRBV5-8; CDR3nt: TGTGCCACCCGGCTCTACGGGACAGCTAACTATGGCTACACCTTC; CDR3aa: CATRLYGTANYGYTF
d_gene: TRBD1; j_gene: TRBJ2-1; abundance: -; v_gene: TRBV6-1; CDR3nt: TGTGCCAGCAGTATAAACAGGGGTTTTCAGTTCTTC; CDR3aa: CASSINRGFQFF
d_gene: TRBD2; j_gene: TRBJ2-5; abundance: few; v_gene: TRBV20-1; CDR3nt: TGCAGTGCTAGCGGACTAGCGTTTTTGAATGAGCAGTACTTC; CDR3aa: CSASGLAFLNEQYF
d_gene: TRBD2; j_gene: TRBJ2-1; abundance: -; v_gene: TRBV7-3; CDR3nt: TGTGCCAGCAGCCCCCTAGCGGGAGGCGATGAGCAGTTCTTC; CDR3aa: CASSPLAGGDEQFF
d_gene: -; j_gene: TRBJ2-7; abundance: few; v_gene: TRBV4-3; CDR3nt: TGCGCCAGCAGCCAAGGACCCAACGCCTACGAGCAGTACTTC; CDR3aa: CASSQGPNAYEQYF
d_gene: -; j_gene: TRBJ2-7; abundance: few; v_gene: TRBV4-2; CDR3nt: TGTGCCAGCAGCCAAACGGGGGCACCCTACGAGCAGTACTTC; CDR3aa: CASSQTGAPYEQYF
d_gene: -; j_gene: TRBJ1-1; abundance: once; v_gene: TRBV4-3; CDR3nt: TGCGCCAGCAGCCAATTTCAGAGGACAGCAAGCACTGAAGCTTTCTTT; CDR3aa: CASSQFQRTASTEAFF
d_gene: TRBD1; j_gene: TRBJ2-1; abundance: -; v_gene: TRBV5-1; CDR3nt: TGCGCCAGCAGCTTTCACGGGACAGACTCCTACAATGAGCAGTTCTTC; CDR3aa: CASSFHGTDSYNEQFF
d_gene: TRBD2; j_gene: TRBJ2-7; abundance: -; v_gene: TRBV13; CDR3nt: TGTGCCAGCAGCTCTCAGCGGGGCGGGAGTCCCTACGAGCAGTACTTC; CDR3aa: CASSSQRGGSPYEQYF
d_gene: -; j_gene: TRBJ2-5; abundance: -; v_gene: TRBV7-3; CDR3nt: TGTGCCAGCAGCTTAGCAGGGTGGGGTGTAAAAGAGACCCAGTACTTC; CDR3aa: CASSLAGWGVKETQYF
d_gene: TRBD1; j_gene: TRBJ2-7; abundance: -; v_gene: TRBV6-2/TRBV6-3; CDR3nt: TGTGCCAGCAGTAAGCTCAACAGGGGGCGAGGGTTCTACGAGCAGTACTTC; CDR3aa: CASSKLNRGRGFYEQYF